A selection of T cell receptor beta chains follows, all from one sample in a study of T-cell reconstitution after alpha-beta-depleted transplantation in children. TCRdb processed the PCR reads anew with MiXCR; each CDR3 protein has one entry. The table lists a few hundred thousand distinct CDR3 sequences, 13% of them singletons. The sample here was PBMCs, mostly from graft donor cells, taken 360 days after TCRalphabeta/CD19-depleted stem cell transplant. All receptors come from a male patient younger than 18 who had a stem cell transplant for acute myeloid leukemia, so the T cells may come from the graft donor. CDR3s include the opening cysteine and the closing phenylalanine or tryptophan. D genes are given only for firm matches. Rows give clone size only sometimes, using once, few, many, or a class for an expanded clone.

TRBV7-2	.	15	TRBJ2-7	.	TGTGCCAGCAGCTTAACCCCGGGATGGGGTTACAAGCAGTACTTC	CASSLTPGWGYKQYF
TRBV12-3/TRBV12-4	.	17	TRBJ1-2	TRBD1	TGTGCCAGCAGTTTAGCCGATCAGCGACAGGGAAAGAGGGGCTACACCTTC	CASSLADQRQGKRGYTF
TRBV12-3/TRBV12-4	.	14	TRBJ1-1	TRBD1	TGTGCCAGCAGTCCCGACAGGGGGGTGGCTGAAGCTTTCTTT	CASSPDRGVAEAFF
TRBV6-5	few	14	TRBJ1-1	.	TGTGCCAGCAGTTGGCAGGGACTGAACACTGAAGCTTTCTTT	CASSWQGLNTEAFF
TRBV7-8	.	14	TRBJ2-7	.	TGTGCCAGCAGCTCCTGGACAGCCTCCTACGAGCAGTACTTC	CASSSWTASYEQYF
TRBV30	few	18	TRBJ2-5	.	TGTGCCTGGAGTGTTCGGCGCCTAAGGGGCCTGTACCAAGAGACCCAGTACTTC	CAWSVRRLRGLYQETQYF
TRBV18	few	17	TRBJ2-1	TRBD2	TGTGCCAGCTCATCCTTAGCGGGAAGAGTTACCTACAATGAGCAGTTCTTC	CASSSLAGRVTYNEQFF
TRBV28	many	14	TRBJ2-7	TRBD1	TGTGCCAGCAGATACAGGGGGACAAACTACGAGCAGTACTTC	CASRYRGTNYEQYF
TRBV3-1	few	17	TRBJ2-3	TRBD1	TGTGCCAGCAGCCAAGTATTTGGCGGGACAGGAGGGGATACGCAGTATTTT	CASSQVFGGTGGDTQYF
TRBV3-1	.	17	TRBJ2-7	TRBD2	TGTGCCAGCAGGAATCTAGCGGGAGAGGACGGCAGATACGAGCAGTACTTC	CASRNLAGEDGRYEQYF
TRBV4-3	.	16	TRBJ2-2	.	TGCGCCAGCAGCCACCCTGGGGCAGCCGGTGCCGGGGAGCTGTTTTTT	CASSHPGAAGAGELFF
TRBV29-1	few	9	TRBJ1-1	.	TGCAGCGTCGGAATTGAAGCTTTCTTT	CSVGIEAFF
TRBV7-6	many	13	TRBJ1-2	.	TGTGCCAGCAGCTTAACAGGCTACTATGGCTACACCTTC	CASSLTGYYGYTF
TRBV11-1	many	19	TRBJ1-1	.	TGTGCCAGCAGTTTACCACAATCCGTCCAGTTGGGGTGGAACACTGAAGCTTTCTTT	CASSLPQSVQLGWNTEAFF
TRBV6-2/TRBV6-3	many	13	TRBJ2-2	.	TGTGCCAGCAGGAGAGCAAACCCCGGGGAGCTGTTTTTT	CASRRANPGELFF
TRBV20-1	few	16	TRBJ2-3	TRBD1	TGCAGTGCTGGGACAGGGGACTTAGGGGGCACAGATACGCAGTATTTT	CSAGTGDLGGTDTQYF
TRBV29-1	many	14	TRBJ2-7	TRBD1	TGCAGCGTTGCCGGGACAGGGCAGTACTACGAGCAGTACTTC	CSVAGTGQYYEQYF
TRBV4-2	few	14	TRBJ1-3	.	TGTGCCAGCAGCCAAACCAGGTCGGGAAACACCATATATTTT	CASSQTRSGNTIYF
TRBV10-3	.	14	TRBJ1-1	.	TGTGCCATCAGTGAATCAACAGGAGTCACTGAAGCTTTCTTT	CAISESTGVTEAFF
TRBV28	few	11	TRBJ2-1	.	TGTGCCAGCAGTTCTCAGGGGACCGCGTTCTTC	CASSSQGTAFF
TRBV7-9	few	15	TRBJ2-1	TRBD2	TGTGCCAGCGGAGGTTGGACTAGCGGGGACAATGAGCAGTTCTTC	CASGGWTSGDNEQFF
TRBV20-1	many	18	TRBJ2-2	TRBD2	TGCAGTGCGGCCAAGCTAGCGGGAGGGCCGCTCGGCACCGGGGAGCTGTTTTTT	CSAAKLAGGPLGTGELFF